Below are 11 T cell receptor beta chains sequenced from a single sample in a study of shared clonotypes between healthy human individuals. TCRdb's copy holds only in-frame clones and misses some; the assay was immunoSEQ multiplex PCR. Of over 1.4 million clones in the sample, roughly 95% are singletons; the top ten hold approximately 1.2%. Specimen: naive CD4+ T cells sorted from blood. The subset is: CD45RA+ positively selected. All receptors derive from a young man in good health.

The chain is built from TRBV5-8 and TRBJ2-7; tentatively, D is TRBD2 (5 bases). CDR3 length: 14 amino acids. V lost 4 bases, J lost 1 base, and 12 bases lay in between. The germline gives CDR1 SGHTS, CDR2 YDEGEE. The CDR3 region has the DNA TGTGCCAGCAGCCCAAGGTCGGGATCCTACGAGCAGTACTTC. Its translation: CASSPRSGSYEQYF.

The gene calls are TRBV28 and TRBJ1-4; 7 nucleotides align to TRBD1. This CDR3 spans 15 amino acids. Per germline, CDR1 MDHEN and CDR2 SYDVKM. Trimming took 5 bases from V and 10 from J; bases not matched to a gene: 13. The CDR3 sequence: CASSKRTGVGGKLFF. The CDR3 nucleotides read TGTGCCAGCAGTAAAAGGACAGGTGTTGGGGGAAAACTGTTTTTT. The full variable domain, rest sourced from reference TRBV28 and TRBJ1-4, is DVKVTQSSRYLVKRTGEKVFLECVQDMDHENMFWYRQDPGLGLRLIYFSYDVKMKEKGDIPEGYSVSREKKERFSLILESASTNQTSMYLCASSKRTGVGGKLFFGSGTQLSVL.

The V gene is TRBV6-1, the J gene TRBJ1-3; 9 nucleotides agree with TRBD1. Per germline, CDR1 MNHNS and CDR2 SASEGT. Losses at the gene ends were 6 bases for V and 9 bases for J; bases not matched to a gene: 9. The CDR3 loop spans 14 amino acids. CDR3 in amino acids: CASSEPGQGGTIYF. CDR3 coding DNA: TGTGCCAGCAGCGAACCGGGACAGGGAGGCACCATATATTTT.

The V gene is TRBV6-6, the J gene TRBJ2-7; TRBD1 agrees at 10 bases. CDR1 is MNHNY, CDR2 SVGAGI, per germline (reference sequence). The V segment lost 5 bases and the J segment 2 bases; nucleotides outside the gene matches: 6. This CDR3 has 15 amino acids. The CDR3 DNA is TGTGCCAGCAGTCTGCACGGGACAGGGGCCTACGAGCAGTACTTC. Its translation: CASSLHGTGAYEQYF.

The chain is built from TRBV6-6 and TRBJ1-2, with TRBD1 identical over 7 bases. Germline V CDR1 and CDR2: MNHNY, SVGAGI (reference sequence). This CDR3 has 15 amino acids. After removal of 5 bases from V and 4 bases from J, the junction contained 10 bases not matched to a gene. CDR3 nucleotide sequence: TGTGCCAGCAGTACTGGACAGGCCGCGAGCTATGGCTACACCTTC. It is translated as CASSTGQAASYGYTF.

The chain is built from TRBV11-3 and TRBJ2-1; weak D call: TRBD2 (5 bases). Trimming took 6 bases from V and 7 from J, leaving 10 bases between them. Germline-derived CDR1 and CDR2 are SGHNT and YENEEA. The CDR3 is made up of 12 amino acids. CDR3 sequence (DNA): TGTGCCAGCAGTTGGACTGGTAATGAGCAGTTCTTC. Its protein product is CASSWTGNEQFF.

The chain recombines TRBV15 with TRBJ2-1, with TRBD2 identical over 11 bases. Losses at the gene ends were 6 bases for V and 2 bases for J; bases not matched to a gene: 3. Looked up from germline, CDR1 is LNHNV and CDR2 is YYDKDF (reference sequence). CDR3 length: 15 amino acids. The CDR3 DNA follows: TGTGCCACCAGATATAGCGGGAGGGCCTACAATGAGCAGTTCTTC. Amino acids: CATRYSGRAYNEQFF.

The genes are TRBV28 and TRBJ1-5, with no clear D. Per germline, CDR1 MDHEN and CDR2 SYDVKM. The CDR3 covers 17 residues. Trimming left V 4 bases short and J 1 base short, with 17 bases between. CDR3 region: CASSSTLQRRSNQPQHF. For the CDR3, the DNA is TGTGCCAGCAGTTCAACCCTACAGAGAAGGAGCAATCAGCCCCAGCATTTT.

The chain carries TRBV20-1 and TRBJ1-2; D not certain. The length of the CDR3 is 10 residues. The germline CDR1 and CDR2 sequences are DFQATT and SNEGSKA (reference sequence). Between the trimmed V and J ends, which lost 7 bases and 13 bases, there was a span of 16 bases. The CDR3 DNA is TGCAGTGTCCCGACCCTTTTCGGCACCTTC. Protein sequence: CSVPTLFGTF.

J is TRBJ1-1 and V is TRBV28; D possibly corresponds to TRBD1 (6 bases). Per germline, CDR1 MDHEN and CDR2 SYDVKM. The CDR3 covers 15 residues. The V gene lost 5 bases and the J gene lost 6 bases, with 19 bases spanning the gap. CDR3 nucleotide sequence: TGTGCCAGCAGTAAAAACAGGGTTGTTCGATCTGAAGCTTTCTTT. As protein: CASSKNRVVRSEAFF. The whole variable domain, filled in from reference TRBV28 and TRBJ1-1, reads DVKVTQSSRYLVKRTGEKVFLECVQDMDHENMFWYRQDPGLGLRLIYFSYDVKMKEKGDIPEGYSVSREKKERFSLILESASTNQTSMYLCASSKNRVVRSEAFFGQGTRLTVV.

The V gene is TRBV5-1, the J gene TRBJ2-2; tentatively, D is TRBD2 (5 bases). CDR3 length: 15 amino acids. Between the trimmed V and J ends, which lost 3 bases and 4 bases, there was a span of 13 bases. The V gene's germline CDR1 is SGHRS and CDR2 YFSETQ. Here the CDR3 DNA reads TGCGCCAGCAGCTCGGACTCCCGCCCCACCGGGGAGCTGTTTTTT. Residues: CASSSDSRPTGELFF. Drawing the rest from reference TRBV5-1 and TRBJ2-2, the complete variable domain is KAGVTQTPRYLIKTRGQQVTLSCSPISGHRSVSWYQQTPGQGLQFLFEYFSETQRNKGNFPGRFSGRQFSNSRSEMNVSTLELGDSALYLCASSSDSRPTGELFFGEGSRLTVL.